The next 3 T cell receptor beta chains were all read from a single sample in a study of cytomegalovirus exposure and HLA in healthy donors. The PCR was carried out with 60 Vbeta primers and 13 Jbeta primers. Assay used: immunoSEQ multiplex PCR; TCRdb lists only in-frame clones, some missing. Among about 170,000 clones listed, approximately 81% were seen once. The sample taken for sequencing was PBMCs. The receptor source for this set is a boy younger than 10 in good health and CMV-seronegative.

This clone was seen once. This likely comes from a read error, as the CDR3 has no conserved phenylalanine or tryptophan at its end. J is TRBJ1-1 and V is TRBV5-1; D might be TRBD1 (5 bases). The germline V gene encodes CDR1 SGHRS and CDR2 YFSETQ. V was trimmed by 5 bases and J by 4 bases, leaving 18 bases between them. The CDR3 is 15 amino acids. CDR3 sequence: CASSSGGGRGTEAFL. The CDR3, as DNA: TGCGCCAGCAGTTCGGGCGGGGGAAGGGGCACTGAAGCTTTCCTT.

With respect to this clone: The same CDR3 can be traced to other DNA sequences in this sample. The chain couples TRBV6-5 to TRBJ1-1; D is perhaps TRBD1 (6 bases). V gave up 4 bases and J gave up 4 bases, with 13 bases separating them. The CDR3 consists of 14 residues. Germline V lookup: CDR1 MNHEY, CDR2 SVGAGI. CDR3: CASSSRGSGTEAFF. The CDR3 DNA follows: TGTGCCAGCAGTTCGAGGGGGTCGGGCACTGAAGCTTTCTTT.

V usage is TRBV20-1 and J usage is TRBJ1-2; D is perhaps TRBD1 (6 bases). The CDR3 sequence is 11 residues long. V was trimmed by 5 bases and J by 7 bases, leaving 11 bases between them. The germline CDR1 and CDR2 sequences are DFQATT and SNEGSKA (reference sequence). The CDR3 sequence is CSAPGTLGYTF. CDR3 in DNA: TGCAGTGCTCCCGGGACACTTGGCTACACCTTC.